The clone carrying this T cell receptor beta chain turned up a few times. The data originate from a study of cytomegalovirus exposure and HLA in healthy donors. The PCR was carried out with 60 Vbeta primers and 13 Jbeta primers. TCRdb's table, derived via immunoSEQ multiplex PCR, lists solely in-frame clones and lacks some. The top ten clones hold 11% of a sample with approximately 70,000 clones, 74% of them seen once. The ends were cut back, 4 bases at V and 4 bases at J, with 11 bases in the middle. This CDR3 is built from 13 residues. CDR1 is SGDLS, CDR2 YYNGEE, per germline. The rearrangement links TRBV9 to TRBJ2-5; D remains unclear. Sequenced material: PBMCs. This TCR derives from a woman aged 60 to 75 in good health and CMV-seropositive. The CDR3 is CASSFSGGETQYF. CDR3 in DNA: TGTGCCAGCAGCTTTTCCGGCGGAGAGACCCAGTACTTC.